The 5 T cell receptor beta chains presented below share a single source sample, sequenced in a study of blood T cells in healthy people across ages. Sample-barcoded 5' priming and a J-beta primer mix drove a second PCR of 7 to 11 cycles. TCRdb fed the 5' RACE reads into MiXCR, producing one record per CDR3 protein. The table shows about 970,000 distinct CDR3 sequences, with roughly 51% occurring only once. Sequencing input: blood. Receptor source: an older woman in good health.

The table lists this clonotype with a few counts. The chain links TRBV11-1 to TRBJ2-7, with D hard to call. Germline V CDR1 and CDR2: SGHAT, FQDESV (reference sequence). The CDR3 consists of 22 residues. V lost 5 bases to trimming and J lost 3 bases, with 38 bases between them. The CDR3 region has the DNA TGTGCCAGCAGCCACAAATTGTCCAGTACGAACTTCTACGATCGGAACTTCTACGAGCAGTACTTC. Encoded protein: CASSHKLSSTNFYDRNFYEQYF.

The chain uses TRBV5-6 and TRBJ2-7, with 13 bases fitting TRBD2. V shed 4 bases and J 2 bases; nucleotides not matched to a gene: 6. Per the germline V gene, CDR1 is SGHDT and CDR2 is YYEEEE. CDR3 size: 16 residues. The CDR3 protein is CASSQRGLAGAYEQYF. The CDR3 nucleotides read TGTGCCAGCAGCCAGCGCGGACTAGCGGGGGCCTACGAGCAGTACTTC.

The chain employs TRBV6-1 and TRBJ2-2, with D hard to call. Trimming took 5 bases from V and 4 from J, leaving 14 bases between them. The V gene's germline CDR1 is MNHNS and CDR2 SASEGT. The CDR3 has 15 amino acids. CDR3 residues: CASSLTNTATGELFF. CDR3 nucleotide sequence: TGTGCCAGCAGTTTGACAAACACGGCCACCGGGGAGCTGTTTTTT.

A few counts support this clonotype. V and J are TRBV6-2 or TRBV6-3 and TRBJ2-1; 9 positions agree with TRBD2. The CDR3 spans 17 residues. Trimming cost V 6 bases and J 0 bases; bases outside gene matches: 9. Germline loops: CDR1 MNHEY, CDR2 SVGEGT. CDR3 DNA sequence: TGTGCCAGCAGCCAGTCGGGACTAGCAACCTCCTACAATGAGCAGTTCTTC. Encoded protein: CASSQSGLATSYNEQFF.

Note on this clonotype: The junction does not match germline at one end; this may be a read error. The gene calls are TRBV20-1 and TRBJ2-5; D is possibly TRBD2 (5 bases). CDR3 length: 13 residues. Germline V gene data show CDR1 as DFQATT and CDR2 as SNEGSKA (reference sequence). The CDR3 bases are TGCAGTGCTAGAGGAGGGTACCAAGGGACCCAGTACTTC. This gives the protein CSARGGYQGTQYF.